This T cell receptor beta chain is drawn from a study of cytomegalovirus exposure and HLA in healthy donors. Whole-study results and caveats: Per published accounts, TCR beta sequences correctly predicted the HLA-A and HLA-B alleles of most subjects. Later, an analysis found that common viral pathogens appeared to be linked with several of the most significant clusters. Confirmation was obtained in vitro that three CMV-associated chains are specific for CMV antigens.

Primers for the PCR totalled 60 Vbeta and 13 Jbeta. Sequenced by immunoSEQ multiplex PCR; TCRdb stores in-frame clones only, minus some. Altogether over 90,000 clones are present, 55% to 80% being singletons, with the ten largest covering over 3%. Comment on this clone: Its antigen remains unidentified.

Sequences were obtained from PBMCs. The TCR sequence derives from a man aged 40-49 years in good health and CMV-seronegative.

CDR3 residues: CASSDDRIRGQPQHF. For the CDR3, the DNA is TGTGCCAGCAGCGACGACAGGATTCGGGGCCAGCCCCAGCATTTT. This sequence joins TRBV5-4 and TRBJ1-5; D is perhaps TRBD1 (6 bases). With 4 bases removed from V and 7 bases from J, the gap between germline ends came to 18 bases. In germline, CDR1 is SGHNT, CDR2 YYREEE (reference sequence). The CDR3 consists of 15 residues.